The next 22 T cell receptor beta chains were all read from a single sample in a study of cytomegalovirus exposure and HLA in healthy donors. PCR involved 60 Vbeta and 13 Jbeta primers. Sequencing used immunoSEQ multiplex PCR; TCRdb keeps in-frame clones, though not all of them. The sample holds 200,000 to 250,000 clones, about three quarters seen once. The sequencing sample was made of PBMCs. The source is a man aged 40-55 years in good health and CMV-seronegative.

The chain combines TRBV28 with TRBJ1-5, with 12 nucleotides matching TRBD1. The CDR3 totals 15 residues. CDR1 and CDR2 from the germline V gene are MDHEN and SYDVKM. Trimming removed 7 bases from V and 7 bases from J; junction bases left unmatched: 8. CDR3 sequence reads: CASKPGQGARQPQHF. In DNA form, the CDR3 reads TGTGCCAGCAAACCGGGACAGGGGGCTCGGCAGCCCCAGCATTTT.

This chain joins TRBV14 and TRBJ2-7; 10 bases align to TRBD2. Per the germline V gene, CDR1 is SGHDN and CDR2 is FVKESK. This CDR3 contains 15 residues. V gave up 4 bases and J gave up 5 bases; unmatched junction bases: 8. For the CDR3, the DNA is TGTGCCAGCAGCCGACCTAGCGGGAGTCGGAACGAGCAGTACTTC. Translating it yields CASSRPSGSRNEQYF.

This chain joins TRBV7-8 and TRBJ1-3; D not certain. The CDR3 is 14 residues long. The V and J ends lost 4 bases and 4 bases respectively, with 11 bases between them. Germline CDR1 reads SGHVS; CDR2 reads FQNEAQ. Written as DNA, the CDR3 is TGTGCCAGCAGCTCGAACTATAGGGGAAACACCATATATTTT. Translated: CASSSNYRGNTIYF.

This clone was detected a few times. The identical CDR3 is also encoded by other nucleotide sequences in the sample. This rearrangement joins TRBV28 to TRBJ1-4; D may be TRBD1 (5 bases). The germline V gene has CDR1 MDHEN and CDR2 SYDVKM. This CDR3 spans 15 amino acids. V shed 4 bases and J shed 0 bases, with 9 bases lying between them. CDR3 in amino acids: CASSSGGATNEKLFF. The CDR3 region has the DNA TGTGCCAGCAGTTCGGGGGGAGCAACTAATGAAAAACTGTTTTTT.

This chain uses TRBV11-2 with TRBJ2-1, with D possibly matching TRBD1 (6 bases). Germline-derived CDR1 and CDR2 are SGHAT and FQNNGV. The CDR3 runs to 12 residues. V was pared by 3 bases and J by 9 bases, with 9 bases between. DNA for the CDR3: TGTGCCAGCAGCTTTACAGGGAGTGAGCAGTTCTTC. Amino acid sequence: CASSFTGSEQFF.

J is TRBJ2-1 and V is TRBV5-4; D may be TRBD1 (7 bases). Germline assignment: CDR1 SGHNT and CDR2 YYREEE (reference sequence). The V end was cut by 4 bases, the J end by 10 bases, with 9 bases between. The CDR3 consists of 11 residues. CDR3 loop: CASSGGGEQFF. DNA for the CDR3: TGTGCCAGCAGCGGAGGGGGCGAGCAGTTCTTC.

The V call is TRBV7-8, the J call TRBJ2-5; D possibly corresponds to TRBD2 (6 bases). The CDR3 runs 13 residues. Germline assignment: CDR1 SGHVS and CDR2 FQNEAQ. Trimming pared 7 bases from V and 1 base from J, leaving 10 bases between. In DNA form, the CDR3 reads TGTGCCAGCATGGAGGGTTCCCAAGAGACCCAGTACTTC. It is translated as CASMEGSQETQYF. The complete variable domain, with remaining parts taken from reference TRBV7-8 and TRBJ2-5, reads GAGVSQSPRYKVAKRGQDVALRCDPISGHVSLFWYQQALGQGPEFLTYFQNEAQLDKSGLPSDRFFAERPEGSVSTLKIQRTQQEDSAVYLCASMEGSQETQYFGPGTRLLVL.

V and J are TRBV9 and TRBJ2-7, with 10 bases aligning to TRBD2. Germline-derived CDR1 and CDR2 are SGDLS and YYNGEE. V shed 0 bases and J 5 bases; nucleotides not matched to a gene: 5. The CDR3 runs 15 residues. The CDR3 here is CASSVGGSGRNEQYF. The CDR3 DNA is TGTGCCAGCAGCGTAGGTGGTAGCGGGAGGAACGAGCAGTACTTC.

The chain links TRBV5-1 to TRBJ2-1; 8 nucleotides line up with TRBD2. Germline-derived CDR1 and CDR2 are SGHRS and YFSETQ. The CDR3 extends over 16 amino acids. V lost 1 base to trimming and J lost 1 base; unmatched junction nucleotides: 4. The CDR3 sequence: CASSLLAGNSYNEQFF. CDR3 nucleotide sequence: TGCGCCAGCAGCTTGTTAGCGGGAAATTCCTACAATGAGCAGTTCTTC.

V usage is TRBV19 and J usage is TRBJ2-7; tentative D call: TRBD1 (6 bases). The CDR3 has 14 residues. Germline lookup yields CDR1 LNHDA and CDR2 SQIVND (reference sequence). The ends were cut back, 3 bases at V and 3 bases at J, with 12 bases in the middle. The DNA of the CDR3 is TGTGCCAGTAGTATCTTCGGACAGAGCTACGAGCAGTACTTC. The encoded protein is CASSIFGQSYEQYF.

The chain links TRBV19 to TRBJ2-5; TRBD2 agrees at 7 bases. The CDR3 is made up of 14 amino acids. The J segment lost 4 bases and the V segment lost 4 bases, leaving 6 bases of the junction unmatched. Germline V lookup: CDR1 LNHDA, CDR2 SQIVND (reference sequence). The CDR3 loop reads CASSKLAAGETQYF. The CDR3 DNA reads TGTGCCAGTAGTAAGCTAGCGGCAGGAGAGACCCAGTACTTC.

The gene calls are TRBV5-1 and TRBJ2-1, with 9 bases that match TRBD1. The junction had 6 bases not matched to a gene; V was cut back by 5 bases and J by 3 bases. The CDR3 spans 15 residues. Germline CDR1 reads SGHRS; CDR2 reads YFSETQ. This chain's CDR3 is CASSRQGERYNEQFF. The DNA for the CDR3 is TGCGCCAGCAGTCGACAGGGGGAACGCTACAATGAGCAGTTCTTC.

CDR3 in DNA: TGTGCCAGCAGTTCGGGAGACCTTTGGGGTTACGGGACCCAGTACTTC. Amino acid sequence: CASSSGDLWGYGTQYF. The chain recombines TRBV2 with TRBJ2-5; the D gene is possibly TRBD2 (6 bases). The length of the CDR3 is 16 residues. V was trimmed by 5 bases and J by 7 bases, leaving 23 bases between them. Germline loops: CDR1 SNHLY, CDR2 FYNNEI.

This chain connects TRBV29-1 to TRBJ1-1; perhaps TRBD1 as D (5 bases). CDR1 is SQVTM and CDR2 is ANQGSEA in the germline V gene. V lost 5 bases to trimming and J lost 0 bases, with 7 bases between them. This CDR3 region has 12 residues. CDR3 nucleotides: TGCAGCGTTCCGGGGGTGAACACTGAAGCTTTCTTT. As protein: CSVPGVNTEAFF. Full variable domain (remainder filled in from reference TRBV29-1 and TRBJ1-1): SAVISQKPSRDICQRGTSLTIQCQVDSQVTMMFWYRQQPGQSLTLIATANQGSEATYESGFVIDKFPISRPNLTFSTLTVSNMSPEDSSIYLCSVPGVNTEAFFGQGTRLTVV.

Only one count was recorded for this clone. This chain connects TRBV7-8 to TRBJ1-2, with 7 bases matching TRBD1. After removal of 1 base from V and 8 bases from J, the junction contained 10 bases not matched to a gene. CDR1 is SGHVS and CDR2 is FQNEAQ in the germline V gene. The CDR3 spans 15 residues. CDR3 sequence reads: CASSLEISGGGGYTF. The CDR3 nucleotides read TGTGCCAGCAGCTTAGAGATATCAGGGGGTGGCGGCTACACCTTC.

The chain carries TRBV7-2 and TRBJ2-2; D is ambiguous. The V gene's germline CDR1 is SGHTA and CDR2 FQGNSA. This CDR3 comprises 13 residues. Trimming cost V 1 base and J 6 bases, with 6 bases left between them. The CDR3 loop reads CASSLGLPGELFF. CDR3 DNA: TGTGCCAGCAGCTTAGGTCTCCCCGGGGAGCTGTTTTTT.

The rearrangement joins TRBV4-2 to TRBJ1-2; D is undetermined. The V end was cut by 0 bases, the J end by 4 bases, with 9 bases between. Germline CDR1 is LGHNA and CDR2 is YNFKEQ. The CDR3 totals 14 residues. In nucleotides, the CDR3 is TGTGCCAGCAGCCAAGAGAAGGACTTCTATGGCTACACCTTC. This gives the protein CASSQEKDFYGYTF.

The rearrangement uses TRBV2 and TRBJ2-7; the D gene is possibly TRBD2 (6 bases). This CDR3 has 14 amino acids. Germline loops: CDR1 SNHLY, CDR2 FYNNEI. The V end was cut by 5 bases, the J end by 3 bases, with 14 bases between. The CDR3 bases are TGTGCCAGCAGTTTAGGGACTTTCAGCTACGAGCAGTACTTC. Its protein product is CASSLGTFSYEQYF.

This chain uses TRBV6-5 with TRBJ2-1; TRBD2 is a possible D gene (6 bases). The ends were cut back, 2 bases at V and 6 bases at J, with 8 bases in the middle. This CDR3 is 13 amino acids long. Germline CDR1 MNHEY, CDR2 SVGAGI. The CDR3 protein is CASSYEGGNEQFF. Written as DNA, the CDR3 is TGTGCCAGCAGTTACGAGGGAGGCAATGAGCAGTTCTTC.

CDR3 nucleotides: TGCGCCAGCAGCCAAGATCAGGGGGGTTCCCCCTACGAGCAGTACTTC. Translation: CASSQDQGGSPYEQYF. J is TRBJ2-7 and V is TRBV4-1; tentative D call: TRBD1 (7 bases). The CDR3 length is 16 residues. Trimming pared 0 bases from V and 2 bases from J, leaving 14 bases between. CDR1 is MGHRA, CDR2 YSYEKL, per germline.

This rearrangement joins TRBV5-6 to TRBJ1-5; 11 bases map to TRBD1. Germline loops: CDR1 SGHDT, CDR2 YYEEEE. The CDR3 has 17 residues. V lost 4 bases, J lost 2 bases, and 8 bases stayed unmatched. The CDR3, as DNA: TGTGCCAGCAGCAAGTGGACAGGGGGCGCCCGCAATCAGCCCCAGCATTTT. Protein sequence: CASSKWTGGARNQPQHF.

The V gene is TRBV4-2, the J gene TRBJ1-5, with no clear D. With 4 bases removed from V and 6 bases from J, the gap between germline ends came to 10 bases. The CDR3 has 13 residues. The V gene's germline CDR1 is LGHNA and CDR2 YNFKEQ. Here the CDR3 DNA reads TGTGCCAGCAGCCCTACGGGAACTCAGCCCCAGCATTTT. Amino acid sequence: CASSPTGTQPQHF.